These T cell receptor beta chains were read from a single sample in a study of cytomegalovirus exposure and HLA in healthy donors. Profiled with immunoSEQ multiplex PCR; TCRdb holds only in-frame clones, not every one. The sample records some 200,000 clones, roughly 77% being singletons. The sample comprised PBMCs. Source of these receptors: a male donor in good health and CMV-seropositive. Each CDR3 is given with its conserved first and last residue. Fields, in order: clone size, J gene, D gene, V gene, CDR3 DNA, CDR3 protein. The D gene is left open where the match is weak. Only part of the rows carry a size: once, few, many, or a class if the clone is expanded.

. TRBJ2-7 TRBD2 TRBV5-5 TGTGCCAGCAGCTTGCGGACTAGAGCCTACGAGCAGTACTTC CASSLRTRAYEQYF
. TRBJ1-1 TRBD1 TRBV7-2 TGTGCCAGCAGCGTTTCGAACCCAGCGGACAGGAAGAACACTGAAGCTTTCTTT CASSVSNPADRKNTEAFF
. TRBJ1-1 TRBD1 TRBV2 TGTGCCAGCAGCCGACAGGGGCCGAACACTGAAGCTTTCTTT CASSRQGPNTEAFF
. TRBJ2-2 . TRBV27 TGTGCCAGCACCCCAAAAGCGGATTCGAACACCGGGGAGCTGTTTTTT CASTPKADSNTGELFF
. TRBJ2-7 TRBD2 TRBV6-6 TGTGCCAGCAGTGACGCTAGCGGGGGATTTGACGAGCAGTACTTC CASSDASGGFDEQYF
once TRBJ2-7 TRBD1 TRBV7-9 TGTGCCAGCAGCTTAGTTGGACAGGGCCCCTACGAGCAGTACTTC CASSLVGQGPYEQYF
few TRBJ1-3 . TRBV19 TGTGCCAGTAGTATAGAAACCAGCTCTGGAAACACCATATATTTT CASSIETSSGNTIYF
. TRBJ1-1 . TRBV6-5 TGTGCCAGCAGACCTACAGGGACCACTGAAGCTTTCTTT CASRPTGTTEAFF
. TRBJ2-5 TRBD1 TRBV19 TGTGCCAGTAGTATAATAGCCCCGGGACAGGGGGCCCGTCAAGAGACCCAGTACTTC CASSIIAPGQGARQETQYF
. TRBJ1-2 TRBD1 TRBV7-2 TGTGCCAGCAGCTTAGGACAGGGGCCTAACTATGGCTACACCTTC CASSLGQGPNYGYTF
once TRBJ2-5 TRBD2 TRBV7-3 TGTGCCAGCAGCCAAATGGGAGGGATCGGAGAGACCCAGTACTTC CASSQMGGIGETQYF
. TRBJ2-7 TRBD1 TRBV5-6 TGTGCCAGCAGCTTCACCGGGACAGCCTACGAGCAGTACTTC CASSFTGTAYEQYF
. TRBJ1-3 . TRBV5-6 TGTGCCAGCCGCCCCGGGTTAGGGGAACTTGCTGGAAACACCATATATTTT CASRPGLGELAGNTIYF